These 8 T cell receptor beta chains were all obtained from the same sample, sequenced in a study of blood T cell repertoires in COVID-19. This table comes from immunoSEQ multiplex PCR, and its TCRdb copy is limited to in-frame clones, with some not included. The table has about 400,000 clones, around 90% seen once; the top ten hold around 3%. The sample was peripheral blood. The receptor source for this set is a human donor in a cohort sampled during active COVID-19.

This chain joins TRBV6-5 and TRBJ2-1, with TRBD2 matching over 8 bases. V shed 6 bases, J shed 10 bases, and the junction held 14 bases outside the gene matches. Germline V CDR1 and CDR2: MNHEY, SVGAGI. The CDR3 consists of 15 residues. The DNA for the CDR3 is TGTGCCAGCAGCCTGACTAGCGCCCGATTAGGAGAGCAGTTCTTC. This gives the protein CASSLTSARLGEQFF.

V usage is TRBV19 and J usage is TRBJ1-3; D is undetermined. Germline lookup yields CDR1 LNHDA and CDR2 SQIVND (reference sequence). Trimming removed 8 bases at V and 0 bases at J, with 8 bases between. This CDR3 has 13 amino acids. The CDR3: CASSSRSGNTIYF. The CDR3 DNA follows: TGTGCCAGTTCTTCCCGCTCTGGAAACACCATATATTTT.

V and J are TRBV19 and TRBJ2-1; TRBD1 is a possible D gene (5 bases). Trimming pared 4 bases from V and 0 bases from J, leaving 16 bases between. This CDR3 has 17 residues. Germline V gene lookup returns CDR1 LNHDA and CDR2 SQIVND (reference sequence). The CDR3 DNA reads TGTGCCAGTAGTAGGGTTATGACAGCAAGCTCCTACAATGAGCAGTTCTTC. It specifies CASSRVMTASSYNEQFF.

The chain combines TRBV18 with TRBJ2-6; D remains ambiguous. The CDR3 has 18 residues. Trimming left V 3 bases short and J 0 bases short, with 15 bases between. The germline gives CDR1 KGHSH, CDR2 LQKENI. CDR3 sequence: CASSPSRVRVSGANVLTF. The CDR3 DNA reads as TGTGCCAGCTCACCTTCACGGGTTCGGGTCTCTGGGGCCAACGTCCTGACTTTC.

The chain uses TRBV12-3 or TRBV12-4 and TRBJ1-2, with D possibly matching TRBD1 (6 bases). V lost 5 bases, J lost 4 bases, and 8 bases lay in between. This CDR3 has 12 amino acids. In DNA, the CDR3 is TGTGCCAGCAGTCGGGACACCTATGGCTACACCTTC. It specifies CASSRDTYGYTF.

The rearrangement links TRBV24-1 to TRBJ2-1; 9 bases fit TRBD1. Looked up from germline, CDR1 is KGHDR and CDR2 is SFDVKD. The CDR3 covers 16 residues. Trimming cost V 3 bases and J 1 base; bases outside gene matches: 3. Here the CDR3 DNA reads TGTGCCACCAGTGATCCGGGACAGGGTTCCTACAATGAGCAGTTCTTC. Residues: CATSDPGQGSYNEQFF.

V usage is TRBV7-8 and J usage is TRBJ2-5, with 12 bases identical to TRBD2. CDR3 length: 16 amino acids. Germline assignment: CDR1 SGHVS and CDR2 FQNEAQ. V was clipped by 4 bases and J by 2 bases; unmatched bases: 5. The CDR3 DNA sequence: TGTGCCAGCAGCTCGGGACTAGCGGGCCAGCAAGAGACCCAGTACTTC. It codes for CASSSGLAGQQETQYF. The whole variable domain, remainder taken from reference TRBV7-8 and TRBJ2-5, is GAGVSQSPRYKVAKRGQDVALRCDPISGHVSLFWYQQALGQGPEFLTYFQNEAQLDKSGLPSDRFFAERPEGSVSTLKIQRTQQEDSAVYLCASSSGLAGQQETQYFGPGTRLLVL.

The rearrangement links TRBV24-1 to TRBJ2-1; tentative D call: TRBD1 (5 bases). Between the trimmed V and J ends, which lost 3 bases and 6 bases, there was a span of 14 bases. The CDR3 sequence is 15 residues long. Germline V gene lookup returns CDR1 KGHDR and CDR2 SFDVKD. The CDR3 sequence is CATSDRKTEPNEQFF. The CDR3 coding sequence is TGTGCCACCAGTGATCGGAAGACAGAACCCAATGAGCAGTTCTTC.